This TCR beta chain was identified in a study of T cell responses to AZD1222 COVID-19 vaccine (dated by TCRdb to about 2021). At the level of the whole study: Because spike-specific TCR depth and breadth did not differ between the two schedules, AZD1222 recipients who got a second dose at roughly 4 weeks were pooled with those who got a second dose at roughly 12 weeks. TCR sequencing covered more than 230 trial participants: 207 given two doses of AZD1222 and approximately 25 given two doses of MenACWY control vaccine. Trial participants were enrolled by age into subgroups of 18-55, 56-69 and 70-plus years, and around 150, 28 and 57 TCR-sequenced participants, respectively, were included in these subgroups.

Overall study outcomes, separate from this receptor: Conclusions about previously exposed vaccinees are limited because only a handful of AZD1222 recipients were SARS-CoV-2 seropositive at baseline. Participants were mostly white British and included more females than males, and it was suggested by the authors that clonal diversity may have been underestimated. In the small 56-69-year group, the increase in depth fell short of significance, most likely because of low power. The vaccine-associated CD4 TCRs covered the entire spike protein, and the dominant responses fell in regions 160-218 and 743-854. After two AZD1222 doses, spike-specific TCR breadth and depth were significantly higher than at day 0 and than in MenACWY recipients. No day 14 peak-response samples were available, so repertoires were characterized only after the peak T cell response. Reportedly, close to half of the unique spike-specific TCRs recognized epitopes lying outside the regions that are mutated in the B.1.351 and B.1.1.7 variants.

In regard to this clone: Its cognate antigen has yet to be identified. The junction departs from the called germline gene at one end, perhaps through a read error.

Reading the germline V gene (reference sequence) gives CDR1 SGHKS and CDR2 YYEKEE. Inclusive of the bounding cysteine and phenylalanine, the CDR3 is 14 residues long. Just the 42-base CDR3 DNA is kept, in frame starting at base 1. The time point label corresponds to: baseline before first vaccination. The vaccinee samples were drawn from two UK trials, COV001 and COV002, one of which was a single-blind randomized controlled phase 2/3 trial testing AZD1222 (ChAdOx1 nCoV-19) in healthy adults. Trial participant PBMC samples were collected at day 0 and day 28 after the second dose for TCRbeta chain sequencing. The CDR3 regions of human TCRbeta chains were analyzed by immunosequencing. Per the original workflow: TCRs in the repertoires were compared against a reference library of SARS-CoV-2-specific TCRs that had been generated with the MIRA antigen-specificity platform. Breadth was defined as the fraction of unique TCRs that were SARS-CoV-2-associated. Depth was defined as the fraction of total T cells that were SARS-CoV-2-associated. Using the MIRA data, each spike-specific TCR was mapped to the spike region that the TCR reacts to and placed in a CD4 or CD8 class. Log10-transformed breadth and depth values were compared by one-way ANOVA with Sidak's multiple comparisons tests. Held by TCRdb, this immuneACCESS table contains in-frame sequences only and omits some clones. Under half of the omission traces to an unresolved V gene where checked; the cause of the rest is unknown. Clone size and the V and J calls come from that table; the DNA yielded D and trimming. The sample data list about 120,000 clones, and 70% to 90% of these were observed just once. The ten largest clones capture 6.2% of the sample.

The chain is assembled from TRBV5-5 and TRBJ1-6; a stretch of 10 junction bases matches TRBD1. This sample comprised peripheral blood, obtained on day 0 of AZD1222 vaccination. The clonotype was recovered from an adult in good health. The CDR3 protein: CASRGDRGNSPLHF. The DNA reads TGTGCCAGCAGAGGGGACAGGGGTAATTCGCCCCTCCACTTT.